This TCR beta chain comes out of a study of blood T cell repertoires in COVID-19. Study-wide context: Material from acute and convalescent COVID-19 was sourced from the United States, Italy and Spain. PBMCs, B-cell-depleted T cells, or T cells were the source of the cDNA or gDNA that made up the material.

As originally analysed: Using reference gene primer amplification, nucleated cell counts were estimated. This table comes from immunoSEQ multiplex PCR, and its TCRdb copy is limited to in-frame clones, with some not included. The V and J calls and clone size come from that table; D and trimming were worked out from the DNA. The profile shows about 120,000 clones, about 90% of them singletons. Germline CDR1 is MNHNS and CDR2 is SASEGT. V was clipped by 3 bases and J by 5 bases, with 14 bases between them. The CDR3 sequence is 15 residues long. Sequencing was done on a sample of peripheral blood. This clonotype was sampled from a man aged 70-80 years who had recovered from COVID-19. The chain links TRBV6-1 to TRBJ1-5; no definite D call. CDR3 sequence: CASSERRAADQPQHF. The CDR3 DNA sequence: TGTGCCAGCAGTGAGCGAAGGGCAGCGGATCAGCCCCAGCATTTT.